The 29 T cell receptor beta chains in this list originate from one sample, sequenced in a study of blood T cell repertoires in COVID-19. TCRdb's table, derived via immunoSEQ multiplex PCR, lists solely in-frame clones and lacks some. The profile shows around 250,000 clones, roughly 83% of them singletons. The sample comprised peripheral blood. The receptors here all came from a man in his sixties who had recovered from COVID-19.

The V call is TRBV28, the J call TRBJ2-1; TRBD1 matches 11 bases. The V segment lost 6 bases and the J segment 1 base; nucleotides outside the gene matches: 11. This CDR3 has 18 amino acids. Germline assignment: CDR1 MDHEN and CDR2 SYDVKM. The CDR3 sequence is CASSEGQGEGRSYNEQFF. In DNA, the CDR3 is TGTGCCAGCAGCGAGGGACAGGGGGAGGGGAGGTCCTACAATGAGCAGTTCTTC.

The chain carries TRBV6-4 and TRBJ1-2; TRBD1 might be the D (5 bases). Germline CDR1 is MRHNA and CDR2 is SNTAGT. V was trimmed by 0 bases and J by 7 bases, leaving 18 bases between them. The CDR3 runs 16 residues. CDR3 in amino acids: CASSDSLQRTLCGYTF. In DNA form, the CDR3 reads TGTGCCAGCAGTGACTCACTTCAGAGGACACTCTGTGGCTACACCTTC.

V is TRBV19 and J is TRBJ2-7; 7 nucleotides align to TRBD1. Trimming cost V 6 bases and J 5 bases; bases outside gene matches: 13. The CDR3 extends over 15 amino acids. Germline assignment: CDR1 LNHDA and CDR2 SQIVND (reference sequence). CDR3 sequence: CASRDLTGSTHEQYF. For the CDR3, the DNA is TGTGCCAGTAGGGACCTGACAGGGTCGACACACGAGCAGTACTTC.

The rearrangement joins TRBV29-1 to TRBJ2-5; D may be TRBD2 (5 bases). This CDR3 has 13 amino acids. CDR1 is SQVTM and CDR2 is ANQGSEA in the germline V gene. The ends were cut back, 6 bases at V and 2 bases at J, with 13 bases in the middle. CDR3 residues: CSVRKGGQETQYF. The CDR3 DNA is TGCAGCGTCCGCAAAGGAGGACAAGAGACCCAGTACTTC.

V gene TRBV4-2 combines with J gene TRBJ1-5, with D maybe TRBD1 (6 bases). The germline gives CDR1 LGHNA, CDR2 YNFKEQ. The CDR3 runs 15 residues. V was shortened by 0 bases and J by 2 bases, with 8 bases between the two germline ends. CDR3 nucleotides: TGTGCCAGCAGCCAAGAGGCAGGGGGCAATCAGCCCCAGCATTTT. This gives the protein CASSQEAGGNQPQHF.

This chain connects TRBV6-1 to TRBJ2-3; D possibly corresponds to TRBD1 (6 bases). The germline V and J ends were trimmed by 2 bases and 6 bases, with 18 bases remaining between them. This CDR3 comprises 16 residues. CDR1 and CDR2 (germline): MNHNS, SASEGT. The CDR3 sequence: CASSEQGRGTADTQYF. The CDR3 DNA reads as TGTGCCAGCAGTGAACAGGGGAGAGGCACAGCGGATACGCAGTATTTT.

This rearrangement joins TRBV28 to TRBJ1-2, with no clear D. Germline V gene sequence: CDR1 MDHEN, CDR2 SYDVKM. CDR3 length: 11 amino acids. V lost 8 bases and J 1 base, leaving 5 bases between the germline ends. The CDR3 loop is CASSLNYGYTF. Written as DNA, the CDR3 is TGTGCCAGCTCTCTTAACTATGGCTACACCTTC.

This chain joins TRBV9 and TRBJ1-1, with D maybe TRBD1 (6 bases). The CDR3 has 14 amino acids. Looked up from germline, CDR1 is SGDLS and CDR2 is YYNGEE. V was pared by 2 bases and J by 0 bases, with 8 bases between. The CDR3, as DNA: TGTGCCAGCAGCGTGGCAGGGGTGAACACTGAAGCTTTCTTT. Its protein product is CASSVAGVNTEAFF.

The chain is built from TRBV18 and TRBJ1-5; 7 bases fit TRBD1. This CDR3 has 16 residues. Germline assignment: CDR1 KGHSH and CDR2 LQKENI. The V and J ends lost 2 bases and 4 bases, in that order; junction bases with no gene match: 8. This CDR3 is CASSPVASGGNQPQHF. CDR3 DNA: TGTGCCAGCTCACCAGTCGCGTCAGGGGGAAATCAGCCCCAGCATTTT.

The chain employs TRBV6-1 and TRBJ2-7, with TRBD1 as a possible D gene (5 bases). V was trimmed by 2 bases and J by 2 bases, leaving 16 bases between them. The CDR3 runs 16 residues. CDR1 and CDR2 (germline): MNHNS, SASEGT. CDR3 bases: TGTGCCAGCAGTGAACGCCCCCCCCCAGGGCCCTACGAGCAGTACTTC. Its translation: CASSERPPPGPYEQYF.

The chain uses TRBV7-3 and TRBJ2-2; 7 nucleotides line up with TRBD1. The CDR3 spans 15 residues. CDR1 SGHTA and CDR2 FQGTGA come from the germline V gene. Unmatched junction bases numbered 8, after V lost 5 bases and J lost 5 bases. The chain's CDR3 is CASSQRDRGTGELFF. The CDR3 coding sequence is TGTGCCAGCAGCCAACGGGACAGAGGGACCGGGGAGCTGTTTTTT.

The CDR3, as DNA: TGTGCCAGCAGTTACTCACAGGGGTTCATCGGTGAAGCTTTCTTT. It encodes CASSYSQGFIGEAFF. V and J are TRBV6-5 and TRBJ1-1, with 7 bases that match TRBD1. This CDR3 has 15 residues. Looked up from germline, CDR1 is MNHEY and CDR2 is SVGAGI. Trimming cost V 0 bases and J 7 bases; bases outside gene matches: 8.

The rearrangement uses TRBV24-1 and TRBJ2-2; TRBD1 matches 7 bases. V gave up 3 bases and J gave up 5 bases; unmatched junction bases: 8. The CDR3 sequence is 16 residues long. Germline assignment: CDR1 KGHDR and CDR2 SFDVKD. This CDR3 reads CATSDQTGYRTGELFF. DNA of the CDR3: TGTGCCACCAGTGATCAGACAGGGTATCGAACCGGGGAGCTGTTTTTT.

The V call is TRBV9, the J call TRBJ2-7; TRBD1 agrees at 9 bases. V shed 4 bases, J shed 5 bases, and the junction held 4 bases outside the gene matches. The CDR3 runs to 13 residues. Germline CDR1 reads SGDLS; CDR2 reads YYNGEE. CDR3 residues: CASSPGQGNEQYF. CDR3 DNA sequence: TGTGCCAGCAGCCCCGGACAGGGGAACGAGCAGTACTTC.

The chain employs TRBV12-3 or TRBV12-4 and TRBJ2-4; no reliable D call. V dropped 6 bases and J dropped 7 bases, with 10 bases sitting between them. The CDR3 sequence is 12 residues long. This chain's CDR3 is CASSPRTNIQYF. CDR3 DNA sequence: TGTGCCAGCAGCCCTCGAACTAACATTCAGTACTTC.

The chain combines TRBV2 with TRBJ2-5; D gene uncertain. The germline V and J ends were trimmed by 7 bases and 5 bases, with 17 bases remaining between them. The CDR3 sequence is 14 residues long. From germline, CDR1 is SNHLY and CDR2 FYNNEI. DNA of the CDR3: TGTGCCAGCACGAACAGACGAGTCAACGAGACCCAGTACTTC. As protein: CASTNRRVNETQYF.

The rearrangement links TRBV4-2 to TRBJ1-2; the D gene is possibly TRBD1 (6 bases). The CDR3 is 12 residues long. Germline CDR1 is LGHNA and CDR2 is YNFKEQ. With 1 base removed from V and 8 bases from J, the gap between germline ends came to 8 bases. DNA of the CDR3: TGTGCCAGCAGCCAAGTTACAGGGGGCTACACCTTC. Its protein product is CASSQVTGGYTF.

This clone occurred once. The CDR3 DNA follows: TGCGCCAGCAGCGACCGACAGGCCCTGGGAGCTTTCTTT. Amino acids: CASSDRQALGAFF. The rearrangement joins TRBV4-1 to TRBJ1-1; D is perhaps TRBD1 (6 bases). Trimming shortened V by 5 bases and J by 10 bases, and 17 bases separated the two germline ends. The CDR3 loop spans 13 amino acids. CDR1 and CDR2 from the germline V gene are MGHRA and YSYEKL.

J is TRBJ2-6 and V is TRBV9; 9 bases line up with TRBD1. The CDR3 runs 17 residues. Trimming took 0 bases from V and 4 from J; bases not matched to a gene: 5. Germline V gives CDR1 SGDLS, CDR2 YYNGEE. This CDR3 reads CASSVGDRVLGANVLTF. DNA for the CDR3: TGTGCCAGCAGCGTAGGGGACAGGGTACTCGGGGCCAACGTCCTGACTTTC.

This clone was detected only once. V usage is TRBV6-5 and J usage is TRBJ2-1; tentative D call: TRBD2 (5 bases). Germline V gives CDR1 MNHEY, CDR2 SVGAGI. The V end lost 6 bases, the J end lost 4 bases, and 16 bases lay between the germline ends. CDR3 size: 15 residues. The CDR3 is CASRPKTGKYNEQFF. The CDR3 coding sequence is TGTGCCAGCAGACCGAAGACGGGGAAATACAATGAGCAGTTCTTC.

This chain uses TRBV28 with TRBJ1-1; unclear D gene. V gave up 2 bases and J gave up 0 bases, with 7 bases separating them. The CDR3 has 14 amino acids. Germline CDR1 is MDHEN and CDR2 is SYDVKM. CDR3 nucleotides: TGTGCCAGCAGTTTACCAGGCCTGAACACTGAAGCTTTCTTT. Its protein product is CASSLPGLNTEAFF.

This CDR3 reads CASNGDRASSGGNTIYF. As DNA, the CDR3 is TGTGCCAGTAATGGGGACAGGGCGTCCTCGGGTGGAAACACCATATATTTT. The chain recombines TRBV19 with TRBJ1-3; 9 bases are shared with TRBD1. CDR3 length: 17 residues. V lost 7 bases and J lost 3; bases outside the gene matches: 13. Germline V gene data show CDR1 as LNHDA and CDR2 as SQIVND (reference sequence).

This clone was counted a single time. The chain recombines TRBV2 with TRBJ2-3, with a weak D call TRBD1 (6 bases). Trimming cost V 5 bases and J 4 bases, with 13 bases left between them. The CDR3 runs 14 residues. CDR1 is SNHLY, CDR2 FYNNEI, per germline. The CDR3 coding sequence is TGTGCCAGCAGTCAACAGGGAAACTCAGATACGCAGTATTTT. Encoded protein: CASSQQGNSDTQYF.

The V call is TRBV5-1, the J call TRBJ2-1; D possibly corresponds to TRBD2 (6 bases). Germline assignment: CDR1 SGHRS and CDR2 YFSETQ. Deletions cut 4 bases from V and 7 bases from J, with 12 bases between. The CDR3 has 13 amino acids. CDR3 protein: CASSPIGRNEQFF. CDR3 sequence (DNA): TGCGCCAGCAGCCCCATAGGGAGGAATGAGCAGTTCTTC.

As regards this clone: The germline gene is not matched at one end of the junction; a read error may be the cause. The chain combines TRBV2 with TRBJ2-2; possibly TRBD2 for D (6 bases). The CDR3 sequence is 13 residues long. In germline, CDR1 is SNHLY, CDR2 FYNNEI. CDR3 loop: CASSERPGGKLFF. CDR3 bases: TGTGCCAGCAGTGAAAGACCGGGCGGGAAGCTGTTTTTT.

The genes are TRBV28 and TRBJ2-7, with D maybe TRBD1 (6 bases). Per germline, CDR1 MDHEN and CDR2 SYDVKM. Trimming took 5 bases from V and 3 from J, leaving 11 bases between them. CDR3 length: 13 residues. In nucleotides, the CDR3 is TGTGCCAGCAGTGTTACAGGGATCTACGAGCAGTACTTC. This gives the protein CASSVTGIYEQYF.

This chain links TRBV5-8 with TRBJ2-1; maybe TRBD1 (6 bases). The CDR3 has 15 residues. The V and J ends lost 4 bases and 6 bases respectively, with 17 bases between them. Per germline, CDR1 SGHTS and CDR2 YDEGEE. The CDR3 is CASSTPGQGLNEQFF. The CDR3 nucleotides read TGTGCCAGCAGCACACCGGGACAAGGGCTCAATGAGCAGTTCTTC.

This clone came up a few times. The CDR3 bases are TGTGCCAGCAGCGTTAGCAATGAGCAGTTCTTC. It codes for CASSVSNEQFF. The chain links TRBV9 to TRBJ2-1, with D uncertain. The length of the CDR3 is 11 residues. Trimming removed 2 bases from V and 6 bases from J, with 3 bases in between. Germline V CDR1 and CDR2: SGDLS, YYNGEE.

The chain has TRBV5-8 and TRBJ1-1, with 10 bases matching TRBD1. The CDR3 extends over 15 amino acids. CDR1 is SGHTS and CDR2 is YDEGEE in the germline V gene. V lost 4 bases to trimming and J lost 4 bases; unmatched junction nucleotides: 7. CDR3 protein: CASSGGQGLVTEAFF. The DNA for the CDR3 is TGTGCCAGCAGCGGGGGACAGGGGCTAGTCACTGAAGCTTTCTTT.